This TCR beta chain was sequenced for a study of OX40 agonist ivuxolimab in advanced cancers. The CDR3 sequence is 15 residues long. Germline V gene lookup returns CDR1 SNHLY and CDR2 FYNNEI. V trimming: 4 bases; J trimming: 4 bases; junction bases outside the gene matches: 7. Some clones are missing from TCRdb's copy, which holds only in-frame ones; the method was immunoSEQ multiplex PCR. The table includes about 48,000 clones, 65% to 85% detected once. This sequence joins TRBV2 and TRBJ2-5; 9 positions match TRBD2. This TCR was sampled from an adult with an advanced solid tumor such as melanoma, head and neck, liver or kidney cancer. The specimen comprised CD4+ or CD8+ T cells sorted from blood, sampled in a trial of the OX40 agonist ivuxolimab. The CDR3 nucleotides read TGTGCCAGCAGTGGGGGGACTAGCTCCCTAGAGACCCAGTACTTC. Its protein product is CASSGGTSSLETQYF.